The 5 T cell receptor beta chains presented below share a single source sample, sequenced in a study of cytomegalovirus exposure and HLA in healthy donors. PCR was performed using 60 Vbeta and 13 Jbeta primers. Assay used: immunoSEQ multiplex PCR; TCRdb lists only in-frame clones, some missing. The table has 120,000 or so clones, 81% seen once; the top ten hold about 1.8%. Material: PBMCs. The receptors here all came from a man between 18 and 35 years old in good health and CMV-seronegative.

This clone has a single count. The gene calls are TRBV6-6 and TRBJ1-1; the match to TRBD1 covers 8 bases. V lost 6 bases to trimming and J lost 7 bases; unmatched junction nucleotides: 10. Germline assignment: CDR1 MNHNY and CDR2 SVGAGI (reference sequence). CDR3 length: 14 residues. For the CDR3, the DNA is TGTGCCAGCAGATTACAGGGGGGAAAGGGTGAAGCTTTCTTT. Protein: CASRLQGGKGEAFF.

The chain couples TRBV9 to TRBJ2-5; 10 positions match TRBD2. CDR1 and CDR2 from the germline V gene are SGDLS and YYNGEE. Losses at the gene ends were 4 bases for V and 3 bases for J; bases not matched to a gene: 9. The CDR3 covers 16 residues. In DNA form, the CDR3 reads TGTGCCAGCAGCCCCGGACGGCTAGCGGGGGAAGAGACCCAGTACTTC. It encodes CASSPGRLAGEETQYF. The variable domain in full, completed from reference TRBV9 and TRBJ2-5, reads DSGVTQTPKHLITATGQRVTLRCSPRSGDLSVYWYQQSLDQGLQFLIQYYNGEERAKGNILERFSAQQFPDLHSELNLSSLELGDSALYFCASSPGRLAGEETQYFGPGTRLLVL.

This chain links TRBV9 with TRBJ2-5, with 9 positions matching TRBD1. The CDR3 is 17 residues long. Germline CDR1 and CDR2: SGDLS and YYNGEE. The J segment lost 5 bases and the V segment lost 3 bases, leaving 14 bases of the junction unmatched. The CDR3 spells CASSAALSQGAGETQYF. The CDR3, as DNA: TGTGCCAGCAGCGCGGCGCTCTCACAGGGGGCCGGTGAGACCCAGTACTTC.

This clone was detected only once. This chain uses TRBV7-3 with TRBJ2-3, with 7 positions matching TRBD1. The ends lost 5 bases at V and 0 bases at J; junction bases unmatched: 17. The CDR3 contains 19 residues. Per the germline V gene, CDR1 is SGHTA and CDR2 is FQGTGA. The CDR3, as DNA: TGTGCCAGCAGCCCGATCACTTGGGACAGTGAAAATAGCACAGATACGCAGTATTTT. It yields the protein CASSPITWDSENSTDTQYF. Full variable domain (rest looked up from reference TRBV7-3 and TRBJ2-3): GAGVSQTPSNKVTEKGKYVELRCDPISGHTALYWYRQSLGQGPEFLIYFQGTGAADDSGLPNDRFFAVRPEGSVSTLKIQRTERGDSAVYLCASSPITWDSENSTDTQYFGPGTRLTVL.

This clone was seen more than once but under ten times. The chain employs TRBV15 and TRBJ1-4; no firm D call. The CDR3 loop spans 15 amino acids. Between the trimmed V and J ends, which lost 0 bases and 8 bases, there was a span of 13 bases. Germline V CDR1 and CDR2: LNHNV, YYDKDF (reference sequence). The CDR3 region is CATSRDWGSGEKLFF. CDR3 in DNA: TGTGCCACCAGCAGAGACTGGGGAAGCGGGGAAAAACTGTTTTTT.